Listed below are T cell receptor beta chains from one sample, sequenced in a study of human T cells and chemical hapten exposure. From the 5' RACE reads, TCRdb called clonotypes with MiXCR, one entry per CDR3 protein. The data show about 140,000 distinct CDR3 sequences, 4.1% seen once. Receptors were obtained from a female donor in good health. Both conserved end residues are part of each CDR3.

v_call | cdr3_aa
TRBV28 | CASSLDREVNEQFF
TRBV11-3 | CASSLGGENTEAFF
TRBV9 | CASSVGGGSGNTIYF
TRBV20-1 | CSAWGTDRSSPYSNQPQHF
TRBV6-6 | CATKRSLSGGKQETQYF
TRBV6-5 | CATYQETQYF
TRBV4-2 | CASSQDHKADGANVLTF
TRBV21-1 | CASSKPVAGGPYRSYEQYF
TRBV12-3/TRBV12-4 | CASSQSRGPEKLFF
TRBV7-9 | CASSFTPGQGSSYEQYF
TRBV6-2/TRBV6-3 | CASSYMWGTGELFF
TRBV5-1 | CASSSSGTEYNEQFF
TRBV10-3 | CAIGGVTEAFF
TRBV7-9 | CASSSRKAFF
TRBV7-9 | CASSSSAGGQETQYF